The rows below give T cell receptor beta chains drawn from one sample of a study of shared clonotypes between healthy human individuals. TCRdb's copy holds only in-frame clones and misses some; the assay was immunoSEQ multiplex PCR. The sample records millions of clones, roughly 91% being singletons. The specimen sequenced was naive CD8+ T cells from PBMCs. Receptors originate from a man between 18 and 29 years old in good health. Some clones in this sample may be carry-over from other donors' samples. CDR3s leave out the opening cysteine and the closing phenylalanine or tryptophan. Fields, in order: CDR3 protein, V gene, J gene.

CDR3aa: ASTGETAEAF
v_gene: TRBV28
j_gene: TRBJ1-1

CDR3aa: ASSPWLQGASSYEQY
v_gene: TRBV5-6
j_gene: TRBJ2-7

CDR3aa: ASSVMLGLAGGPSTGELF
v_gene: TRBV2
j_gene: TRBJ2-2

CDR3aa: ASSLLAGGPGNEQF
v_gene: TRBV5-4
j_gene: TRBJ2-1

CDR3aa: ASSLDLIPGQGTYTQY
v_gene: TRBV11-2
j_gene: TRBJ2-3

CDR3aa: ASGTSGSYEQY
v_gene: TRBV28
j_gene: TRBJ2-7

CDR3aa: SVDRGAYNEQF
v_gene: TRBV29-1
j_gene: TRBJ2-1

CDR3aa: ASSLWGSLNTEAF
v_gene: TRBV28
j_gene: TRBJ1-1

CDR3aa: ASSITLAANEKLF
v_gene: TRBV6-5
j_gene: TRBJ1-4

CDR3aa: ASSDGTSSYNEQF
v_gene: TRBV9
j_gene: TRBJ2-1

CDR3aa: ASSMDPSSYNEQF
v_gene: TRBV27
j_gene: TRBJ2-1

CDR3aa: ASSPQGALAWEAF
v_gene: TRBV27
j_gene: TRBJ1-1

CDR3aa: ASSTGLANHNEQF
v_gene: TRBV10-1
j_gene: TRBJ2-1

CDR3aa: ASSYPTGYGTEAF
v_gene: TRBV6-5
j_gene: TRBJ1-1

CDR3aa: SVEATMTGNTEAF
v_gene: TRBV29-1
j_gene: TRBJ1-1

CDR3aa: ASSPPQQLSGANVLT
v_gene: TRBV27
j_gene: TRBJ2-6

CDR3aa: ASSPPFMPGTYNEQF
v_gene: TRBV18
j_gene: TRBJ2-1

CDR3aa: ASSLWGDTDTQY
v_gene: TRBV28
j_gene: TRBJ2-3

CDR3aa: ASSSLRGGPQETQY
v_gene: TRBV27
j_gene: TRBJ2-5

CDR3aa: ASSQDPSWGPYNEQF
v_gene: TRBV4-2
j_gene: TRBJ2-1

CDR3aa: ASSQAGRTDTQY
v_gene: TRBV4-3
j_gene: TRBJ2-3

CDR3aa: SVGPNIQY
v_gene: TRBV29-1
j_gene: TRBJ2-5

CDR3aa: ASRLQEIMNTEAF
v_gene: TRBV7-9
j_gene: TRBJ1-1

CDR3aa: SVELAGILQGELF
v_gene: TRBV29-1
j_gene: TRBJ2-2

CDR3aa: ASSSTRTPYNEQF
v_gene: TRBV11-2
j_gene: TRBJ2-1

CDR3aa: ASSLLAAPETQY
v_gene: TRBV13
j_gene: TRBJ2-5

CDR3aa: ASSSGAGSYEQY
v_gene: TRBV28
j_gene: TRBJ2-7

CDR3aa: ASSKSGTAYYEQY
v_gene: TRBV28
j_gene: TRBJ2-7

CDR3aa: ASSFRNQHEAF
v_gene: TRBV27
j_gene: TRBJ1-1

CDR3aa: ASSYGDRDYEQY
v_gene: TRBV6-5
j_gene: TRBJ2-7

CDR3aa: ASSASSELF
v_gene: TRBV27
j_gene: TRBJ2-2

CDR3aa: ASSLSGLVNPFYEQY
v_gene: TRBV5-1
j_gene: TRBJ2-7

CDR3aa: ATESLTSGDYNEQF
v_gene: TRBV27
j_gene: TRBJ2-1

CDR3aa: ASSLGAPYEQY
v_gene: TRBV5-1
j_gene: TRBJ2-7

CDR3aa: ASSQDSYYTGELF
v_gene: TRBV7-2
j_gene: TRBJ2-2

CDR3aa: ASINSGRGRYGIDEQF
v_gene: TRBV5-6
j_gene: TRBJ2-1

CDR3aa: ASSPQGAGIPTNNEQF
v_gene: TRBV27
j_gene: TRBJ2-1

CDR3aa: ASSFGVSEQY
v_gene: TRBV7-9
j_gene: TRBJ2-7

CDR3aa: ASSLRDLNTEAF
v_gene: TRBV5-4
j_gene: TRBJ1-1

CDR3aa: ASSSSYEQY
v_gene: TRBV5-4
j_gene: TRBJ2-7

CDR3aa: ASASREGLVDEQF
v_gene: TRBV7-3
j_gene: TRBJ2-1

CDR3aa: ASSLPADTEAF
v_gene: TRBV19
j_gene: TRBJ1-1

CDR3aa: ASSSPLGTDTQY
v_gene: TRBV7-9
j_gene: TRBJ2-3

CDR3aa: ASSLGDSSNQPQH
v_gene: TRBV5-8
j_gene: TRBJ1-5

CDR3aa: ASIGQGGRQY
v_gene: TRBV6-5
j_gene: TRBJ2-4

CDR3aa: AISEGDSYT
v_gene: TRBV10-3
j_gene: TRBJ1-2

CDR3aa: ASSEPGHLTNTGELF
v_gene: TRBV9
j_gene: TRBJ2-2

CDR3aa: ASSEYGGGYT
v_gene: TRBV25-1
j_gene: TRBJ1-2

CDR3aa: ASSPSPAGITSTDTQY
v_gene: TRBV7-2
j_gene: TRBJ2-3

CDR3aa: ASSLARTGAYSGANVLT
v_gene: TRBV5-1
j_gene: TRBJ2-6

CDR3aa: ASSPRGAPEFYEQY
v_gene: TRBV28
j_gene: TRBJ2-7

CDR3aa: ASSESTRGGNEQY
v_gene: TRBV10-1
j_gene: TRBJ2-7